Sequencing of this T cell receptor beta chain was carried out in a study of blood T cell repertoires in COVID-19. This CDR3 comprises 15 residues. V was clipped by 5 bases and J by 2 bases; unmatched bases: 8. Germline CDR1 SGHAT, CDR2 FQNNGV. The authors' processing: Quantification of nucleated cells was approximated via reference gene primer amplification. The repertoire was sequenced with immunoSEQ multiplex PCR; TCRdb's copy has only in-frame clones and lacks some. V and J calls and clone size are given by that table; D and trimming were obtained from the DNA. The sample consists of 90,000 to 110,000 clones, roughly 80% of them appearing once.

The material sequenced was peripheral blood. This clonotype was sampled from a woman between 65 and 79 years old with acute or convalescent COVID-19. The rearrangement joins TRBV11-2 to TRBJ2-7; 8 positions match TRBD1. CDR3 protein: CASSPAGTGPYEQYF. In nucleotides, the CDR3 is TGTGCCAGCAGCCCCGCCGGGACAGGACCCTACGAGCAGTACTTC.